A selection of T cell receptor beta chains follows, all from one sample in a study of long-term antiretroviral therapy in people with HIV. Profiling relied on immunoSEQ multiplex PCR, and the TCRdb table lists in-frame clones only, not all of them. Of tens of thousands of clones detected, roughly 82% appear once; the ten largest clones hold over 10%. Source: unsorted PBMCs, taken 0.3 years after starting antiretroviral therapy. These receptors originate from a man aged 18-30 years with HIV. Each CDR3 is given with its conserved first and last residue. A D gene is named only where the DNA matches it firmly. Clone size is shown for a subset of rows, as once, few, many or a class of expanded clone.

v_call	d_call	j_call	clone_size	cdr3_aa	cdr3_nt
TRBV21-1	.	TRBJ1-4	.	CASGDRVNTNEKLFF	TGTGCCAGCGGAGACAGGGTAAACACTAATGAAAAACTGTTTTTT
TRBV7-2	TRBD2	TRBJ2-7	.	CASSWGLAGYEQYF	TGTGCCAGCAGCTGGGGGCTAGCGGGGTACGAGCAGTACTTC
TRBV19	.	TRBJ1-1	.	CATQRRGVNTEAFF	TGTGCCACCCAAAGGAGAGGAGTGAACACTGAAGCTTTCTTT
TRBV18	.	TRBJ1-6	.	CASSPRSPYNSPLHF	TGTGCCAGCTCACCACGATCCCCCTATAATTCACCCCTCCACTTT
TRBV10-2	TRBD2	TRBJ2-7	.	CASIPGLATISSYEQYF	TGCGCCAGCATCCCAGGACTAGCGACTATTAGCTCCTACGAGCAGTACTTC
TRBV7-2	.	TRBJ1-2	.	CASSLGGGTANYGYTF	TGTGCCAGCAGCTTAGGGGGGGGCACAGCTAACTATGGCTACACCTTC
TRBV18	TRBD1	TRBJ1-2	.	CASSPTSDRGYGYTF	TGTGCCAGCTCACCGACCTCAGACAGGGGCTATGGCTACACCTTC
TRBV5-4	.	TRBJ2-5	.	CASSRNRERETQYF	TGTGCCAGCAGCCGCAACAGGGAGAGGGAGACCCAGTACTTC
TRBV7-2	TRBD1	TRBJ2-5	once	CASSPTGTQETQYF	TGTGCCAGCAGCCCGACAGGGACCCAAGAGACCCAGTACTTC
TRBV7-2	.	TRBJ2-7	.	CASSLNRIYEQYF	TGTGCCAGCAGCTTGAACCGGATCTACGAGCAGTACTTC
TRBV4-3	.	TRBJ2-7	.	CASSQDAEVYEQYF	TGCGCCAGCAGCCAAGATGCGGAAGTTTACGAGCAGTACTTC
TRBV14	TRBD2	TRBJ2-7	.	CASSQEWGGYEQYF	TGTGCCAGCAGCCAAGAGTGGGGGGGCTACGAGCAGTACTTC
TRBV6-1	.	TRBJ1-4	few	CASSEGAHEKLFF	TGTGCCAGCAGTGAGGGGGCGCATGAAAAACTGTTTTTT
TRBV5-1	.	TRBJ1-2	.	CASSLGGQGLYTF	TGCGCCAGCAGCTTGGGCGGTCAGGGGCTCTACACCTTC
TRBV7-9	.	TRBJ1-3	few	CASSLRESGNTIYF	TGTGCCAGCAGCTTACGGGAGTCTGGAAACACCATATATTTT
TRBV25-1	.	TRBJ2-7	.	CASSMAGGHEQYF	TGTGCCAGCAGTATGGCAGGCGGCCACGAGCAGTACTTC
TRBV7-2	TRBD1	TRBJ2-1	medium-sized	CASSLRRTGDEQFF	TGTGCCAGCAGCCTACGCCGGACAGGGGATGAGCAGTTCTTC
TRBV10-3	TRBD1	TRBJ2-7	.	CAISESGTGWYEQYF	TGTGCCATCAGTGAGTCGGGGACAGGGTGGTACGAGCAGTACTTC
TRBV5-4	.	TRBJ2-7	once	CASSAETYEQYF	TGTGCCAGCAGCGCAGAAACCTACGAGCAGTACTTC
TRBV4-1	.	TRBJ2-5	.	CASSQVWDGGETQYF	TGCGCCAGCAGCCAAGTCTGGGACGGTGGGGAGACCCAGTACTTC
TRBV7-9	TRBD1	TRBJ1-4	.	CASSPRTGAREKLFF	TGTGCCAGCAGCCCGCGGACAGGGGCGAGGGAAAAACTGTTTTTT
TRBV18	.	TRBJ1-6	.	CASSPTGGVSNSPLHF	TGTGCCAGCTCACCTACCGGGGGGGTGAGCAATTCACCCCTCCACTTT
TRBV27	.	TRBJ1-2	.	CASKPTGFYGYTF	TGTGCCAGCAAACCGACGGGATTCTATGGCTACACCTTC
TRBV19	TRBD1	TRBJ2-5	.	CASTGQGLETQYF	TGTGCCAGTACCGGACAGGGATTGGAGACCCAGTACTTC
TRBV5-4	TRBD2	TRBJ2-7	few	CASSRTSGYEQYF	TGTGCCAGCAGCAGGACTAGCGGTTACGAGCAGTACTTC
TRBV27	.	TRBJ2-6	once	CASSSFSAGANVLTF	TGTGCCAGCAGTTCCTTCTCGGCTGGGGCCAACGTCCTGACTTTC
TRBV13	.	TRBJ2-7	.	CASSLVGTENYYEQYF	TGTGCCAGCAGCTTAGTCGGGACCGAAAATTACTACGAGCAGTACTTC
TRBV10-3	.	TRBJ1-2	once	CAISDLRELGGYTF	TGTGCCATCAGTGACCTTCGGGAGTTGGGGGGCTACACCTTC
TRBV7-9	.	TRBJ2-7	.	CASSLGLGLAHYEQYF	TGTGCCAGCAGCTTAGGGTTGGGGCTAGCCCACTACGAGCAGTACTTC
TRBV27	.	TRBJ2-2	.	CASSWKGTSVEELFF	TGTGCCAGCAGTTGGAAGGGGACTTCGGTGGAGGAGCTGTTTTTT
TRBV25-1	.	TRBJ1-1	once	CASSELGTGINTEAFF	TGTGCCAGCAGTGAATTAGGAACAGGGATTAACACTGAAGCTTTCTTT
TRBV9	.	TRBJ2-5	.	CASSVGVGDGETQYF	TGTGCCAGCAGCGTAGGAGTAGGGGATGGAGAGACCCAGTACTTC
TRBV18	.	TRBJ1-2	.	CASSLLGNYGYTF	TGTGCCAGCTCCCTCCTTGGCAACTATGGCTACACCTTC
TRBV10-1	.	TRBJ2-1	few	CASSASSSYNEQFF	TGCGCCAGCAGTGCTTCGAGCTCCTACAATGAGCAGTTCTTC
TRBV6-5	.	TRBJ2-7	few	CASSYPQDGYYEQYF	TGTGCCAGCAGTTACCCCCAAGATGGGTACTACGAGCAGTACTTC
TRBV10-1	TRBD1	TRBJ2-7	few	CASPLGQGAFGHEQYF	TGCGCCAGCCCTCTGGGACAGGGGGCTTTTGGGCACGAGCAGTACTTC
TRBV7-2	TRBD2	TRBJ2-1	.	CASSLRGGGAGEQFF	TGTGCCAGCAGCTTACGGGGGGGAGGGGCGGGTGAGCAGTTCTTC
TRBV30	.	TRBJ2-5	.	CAWRLGGVVTETQYF	TGTGCCTGGAGGCTAGGGGGAGTAGTTACAGAGACCCAGTACTTC
TRBV19	.	TRBJ2-1	.	CASSRSWTNNEQFF	TGTGCCAGTAGTAGGTCGTGGACCAACAATGAGCAGTTCTTC
TRBV7-2	.	TRBJ2-7	once	CASSDGLPELYEQYF	TGTGCCAGCAGCGACGGACTCCCAGAACTCTACGAGCAGTACTTC